These 18 T cell receptor beta chains were sequenced from one sample in a study of long-term antiretroviral therapy in people with HIV. Version v3.0 of the immunoSEQ assay was performed at survey level. The method was immunoSEQ multiplex PCR; TCRdb's version includes in-frame clones alone and lacks a portion of them. This repertoire shows tens of thousands of clones, around 96% found once; its top ten account for 8.1%. The sequences come from unsorted PBMCs, collected 5.3 years after starting antiretroviral therapy. The receptors stem from a man aged 25-40 years with HIV.

V gene TRBV15 combines with J gene TRBJ2-3; TRBD2 agrees at 7 bases. The CDR3 is 16 residues long. V shed 4 bases and J 3 bases; nucleotides not matched to a gene: 10. Germline CDR1 is LNHNV and CDR2 is YYDKDF (reference sequence). CDR3 in DNA: TGTGCCACCAGCACCTTACCGGGGGGATGGACAGATACGCAGTATTTT. Translation gives CATSTLPGGWTDTQYF.

The chain has TRBV12-5 and TRBJ2-2; D is perhaps TRBD1 or TRBD2 (6 bases each). The CDR3 spans 15 residues. In germline, CDR1 is LGHNT, CDR2 FRNRAP. V dropped 5 bases and J dropped 5 bases, with 15 bases sitting between them. DNA of the CDR3: TGTGCTAGTGGTAAGAAGGGGGGCGGAACCGGGGAGCTGTTTTTT. Its protein is CASGKKGGGTGELFF.

The V and J genes are TRBV4-1 and TRBJ1-2; no clear D gene. In germline, CDR1 is MGHRA, CDR2 YSYEKL. The CDR3 totals 12 residues. The V and J ends lost 5 bases and 10 bases respectively, with 14 bases between them. In DNA form, the CDR3 reads TGCGCCAGCAGCGACGGACTATTCGACTACACCTTC. Protein: CASSDGLFDYTF.

The V call is TRBV6-6, the J call TRBJ2-7; weak D call: TRBD2 (6 bases). V was clipped by 10 bases and J by 0 bases, with 16 bases between them. CDR3 length equals 14 residues. Germline V gene sequence: CDR1 MNHNY, CDR2 SVGAGI (reference sequence). The CDR3 nucleotides are TGTGCCACCACTGTCGGAGGGAGCTCCTACGAGCAGTACTTC. Its protein product is CATTVGGSSYEQYF.

The J gene is TRBJ2-7, the V gene TRBV5-1; 8 bases match TRBD1. The germline V gene has CDR1 SGHRS and CDR2 YFSETQ. The CDR3 consists of 17 residues. J gave up 5 bases and V 1 base, and 14 bases lay outside the gene matches. CDR3 sequence (DNA): TGCGCCAGCAGCTTGAGCTTCGGACAGGGCATTTCGCACGAGCAGTACTTC. It specifies CASSLSFGQGISHEQYF.

The genes are TRBV5-5 and TRBJ2-2; TRBD1 matches at 7 bases. This CDR3 is built from 15 residues. V trimming: 3 bases; J trimming: 4 bases; junction bases outside the gene matches: 6. Looked up from germline, CDR1 is SGHKS and CDR2 is YYEKEE (reference sequence). The CDR3 nucleotides are TGTGCCAGCAGCTCCCCGGGACAGAGCACCGGGGAGCTGTTTTTT. It translates to CASSSPGQSTGELFF.

The chain recombines TRBV2 with TRBJ2-3, with 8 bases identical to TRBD2. This CDR3 spans 14 amino acids. The V segment lost 7 bases and the J segment 2 bases; nucleotides outside the gene matches: 5. Germline V gene sequence: CDR1 SNHLY, CDR2 FYNNEI. DNA of the CDR3: TGTGCCAGCACTCAGCGGGGGATCACAGATACGCAGTATTTT. It specifies CASTQRGITDTQYF.

The chain combines TRBV5-1 with TRBJ2-5; D unclear. The CDR3 spans 12 residues. V was shortened by 0 bases and J by 1 base, with 1 base between the two germline ends. Germline V gene sequence: CDR1 SGHRS, CDR2 YFSETQ. DNA of the CDR3: TGCGCCAGCAGCTTGGCCCAAGAGACCCAGTACTTC. This encodes CASSLAQETQYF.

V is TRBV5-5 and J is TRBJ1-5; D is unresolved. V was trimmed by 0 bases and J by 3 bases, leaving 7 bases between them. This CDR3 region has 14 residues. Germline CDR1 reads SGHKS; CDR2 reads YYEKEE (reference sequence). The CDR3 DNA reads as TGTGCCAGCAGCTTGGGGGCCCTCAATCAGCCCCAGCATTTT. This gives the protein CASSLGALNQPQHF.

This clone was recorded once. The chain couples TRBV6-1 to TRBJ1-5; D not resolved. The CDR3 contains 17 residues. The V and J ends lost 2 bases and 4 bases respectively, with 18 bases between them. Germline V lookup: CDR1 MNHNS, CDR2 SASEGT. This chain's CDR3 is CASSETISRQANQPQHF. Here the CDR3 DNA reads TGTGCCAGCAGTGAAACTATATCGAGGCAGGCGAATCAGCCCCAGCATTTT.

The genes are TRBV10-2 and TRBJ2-7, with D possibly being TRBD1 (5 bases). The CDR3 extends over 14 amino acids. Germline lookup yields CDR1 WSHSY and CDR2 SAAADI. V was clipped by 2 bases and J by 3 bases, with 11 bases between them. Here the CDR3 DNA reads TGCGCCAGCAGTGAGAGGGGCACATACTACGAGCAGTACTTC. Amino acids: CASSERGTYYEQYF.

This sequence joins TRBV11-2 and TRBJ1-1; 9 bases fit TRBD1. Trimming took 0 bases from V and 0 from J; bases not matched to a gene: 8. CDR3 length equals 18 residues. The germline V gene encodes CDR1 SGHAT and CDR2 FQNNGV. The CDR3 sequence is CASSLDTRQGVLNTEAFF. CDR3 coding DNA: TGTGCCAGCAGCTTAGATACGCGACAGGGGGTATTGAACACTGAAGCTTTCTTT.

The CDR3 DNA reads as TGTGCCATTGGGGTGGGAGATTTCTATGGCTACACCTTC. Its protein is CAIGVGDFYGYTF. The chain couples TRBV10-3 to TRBJ1-2; the D is unclear. Germline V lookup: CDR1 ENHRY, CDR2 SYGVKD. Trimming took 9 bases from V and 4 from J, leaving 15 bases between them. The CDR3 length is 13 residues.

The rearrangement uses TRBV14 and TRBJ2-7; possibly TRBD2 for D (10 bases). There are 16 residues in the CDR3. Germline V gene data show CDR1 as SGHDN and CDR2 as FVKESK. V lost 5 bases to trimming and J lost 6 bases, with 23 bases between them. CDR3 residues: CASSKDRGLAGVEQYF. DNA for the CDR3: TGTGCCAGCAGCAAGGACAGGGGTCTAGCGGGAGTCGAGCAGTACTTC.

The chain uses TRBV11-2 and TRBJ2-1; 8 positions agree with TRBD1. This CDR3 contains 16 residues. The V gene's germline CDR1 is SGHAT and CDR2 FQNNGV. V lost 5 bases to trimming and J lost 6 bases; unmatched junction nucleotides: 12. CDR3 sequence reads: CASSALRTGQGNEQFF. CDR3 DNA: TGTGCCAGCAGCGCACTCCGGACCGGACAGGGCAATGAGCAGTTCTTC.

The genes are TRBV4-1 and TRBJ2-1; TRBD1 matches 9 bases. The CDR3 sequence is 16 residues long. Germline V CDR1 and CDR2: MGHRA, YSYEKL. J lost 7 bases, V lost 2 bases, and 9 bases had no gene match. CDR3 nucleotide sequence: TGCGCCAGCAGCCAATATATCCGTGGGACAGGGAATGAGCAGTTCTTC. This sequence encodes CASSQYIRGTGNEQFF.

The gene calls are TRBV9 and TRBJ2-7; a weak D match, TRBD2 (7 bases). There are 14 residues in the CDR3. V was shortened by 4 bases and J by 5 bases, with 16 bases between the two germline ends. CDR1 SGDLS and CDR2 YYNGEE come from the germline V gene. Here the CDR3 DNA reads TGTGCCAGCAGCCCGGCGGGGGCGGGGAACGAGCAGTACTTC. It codes for CASSPAGAGNEQYF.

Here the CDR3 DNA reads TGTGCCAGCAGCCAAGGCCTAGCGGGGGAAACTGAGCAGTTCTTC. Encoded protein: CASSQGLAGETEQFF. The rearrangement links TRBV4-2 to TRBJ2-1, with TRBD2 identical over 10 bases. The CDR3 has 15 residues. Germline V gives CDR1 LGHNA, CDR2 YNFKEQ. Trimming removed 1 base from V and 9 bases from J; junction bases left unmatched: 6.